This TCR beta chain comes out of a study of human T cells and chemical hapten exposure. Unique molecular identifiers were linked by the library to individual cDNA molecules. Each CDR3 protein is one row after TCRdb ran MiXCR on the RACE reads. Of about 290,000 distinct CDR3 sequences in the sample, over 7.5% were seen once. The time point: pre-sensitization, week 0. Documented treatment: therapeutic diphenylcyclopropenone sensitization with weekly scalp DPC. The germline gives CDR1 MNHEY, CDR2 SVGEGT. Trimming took off 6 bases at V and 4 bases at J, with 18 bases between the two ends. The CDR3 consists of 15 residues. This clonotype appeared many times.

This chain uses TRBV6-2 or TRBV6-3 with TRBJ1-2, with D perhaps matching TRBD1 (5 bases). The clonotype comes from a man younger than 35 with alopecia areata. Some clones in this sample may be carry-over from other donors' samples. The sequenced sample was whole blood, obtained in connection with sensitization to the hapten diphenylcyclopropenone (DPC). Here the CDR3 reads CASSQKGHRIYGYTF. The CDR3 bases are TGTGCCAGCAGCCAGAAGGGGCACCGGATCTATGGCTACACCTTC.